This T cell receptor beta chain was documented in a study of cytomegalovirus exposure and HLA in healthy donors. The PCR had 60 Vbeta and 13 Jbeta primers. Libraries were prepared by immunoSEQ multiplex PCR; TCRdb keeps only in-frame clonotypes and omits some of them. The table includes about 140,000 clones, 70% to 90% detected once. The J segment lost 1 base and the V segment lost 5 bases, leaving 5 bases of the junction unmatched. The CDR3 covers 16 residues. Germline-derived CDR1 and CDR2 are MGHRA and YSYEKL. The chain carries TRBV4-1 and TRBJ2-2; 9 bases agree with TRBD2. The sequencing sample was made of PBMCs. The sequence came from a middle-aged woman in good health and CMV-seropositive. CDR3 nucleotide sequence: TGCGCCAGCAGCAATGCGGGGGGGCGGAACACCGGGGAGCTGTTTTTT. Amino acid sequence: CASSNAGGRNTGELFF.